Below, 6 T cell receptor beta chains from the same sample are listed, as sequenced in a study of a mutant IDH1 vaccine in newly diagnosed glioma. Method: immunoSEQ multiplex PCR; TCRdb's copy keeps in-frame clones and lacks some. Of tens of thousands of clones listed, approximately 70% were seen once; the top ten hold about 10%. This sample's time point: week 11, during vaccination. Vaccinated patients received 300 ug of mutant IDH1 20-mer peptide per dose, with topical imiquimod. These TCRs' antigens remain unknown. The sequencing here drew on peripheral blood mononuclear cells (PBMCs), taken from a glioma patient whose treatment included an IDH1 peptide vaccine. These receptors all come from a man aged 18 to 29 with glioma. Some clones in this sample may be carry-over from other donors' samples.

This sequence joins TRBV5-8 and TRBJ2-3, with a weak D call TRBD2 (5 bases). Trimming took off 0 bases at V and 2 bases at J, with 13 bases between the two ends. The CDR3 extends over 16 amino acids. The germline V gene encodes CDR1 SGHTS and CDR2 YDEGEE. The CDR3 bases are TGTGCCAGCAGCTTGGAGGTCCGGGATCCCACAGATACGCAGTATTTT. Protein: CASSLEVRDPTDTQYF.

The chain carries TRBV29-1 and TRBJ2-3, with no clear D. CDR1 SQVTM and CDR2 ANQGSEA come from the germline V gene. The V end was cut by 2 bases, the J end by 0 bases, with 12 bases between. CDR3 length: 15 residues. CDR3 loop: CSVEIVGSSTDTQYF. The CDR3 DNA sequence: TGCAGCGTTGAAATCGTTGGATCGAGCACAGATACGCAGTATTTT.

The rearrangement links TRBV2 to TRBJ2-5; D is perhaps TRBD1 (6 bases). The CDR3 has 16 amino acids. The germline V gene encodes CDR1 SNHLY and CDR2 FYNNEI. Trimming took 7 bases from V and 3 from J, leaving 21 bases between them. CDR3 protein: CASTTHAGTQKETQYF. In nucleotides, the CDR3 is TGTGCCAGCACCACCCACGCCGGGACACAGAAAGAGACCCAGTACTTC.

This chain joins TRBV6-1 and TRBJ1-4; D gene uncertain. Germline CDR1 and CDR2: MNHNS and SASEGT. The length of the CDR3 is 13 residues. V lost 3 bases, J lost 8 bases, and 10 bases lay in between. The CDR3 here is CASSDSLREKLFF. The CDR3 DNA reads as TGTGCCAGCAGTGATTCCCTTCGGGAAAAACTGTTTTTT.

The genes are TRBV11-2 and TRBJ2-7; unclear D gene. Between the trimmed V and J ends, which lost 5 bases and 4 bases, there was a span of 15 bases. The CDR3 runs 14 residues. From germline, CDR1 is SGHAT and CDR2 FQNNGV. CDR3 residues: CASSPRLGTYEQYF. CDR3 in DNA: TGTGCCAGCAGCCCGCGCCTGGGAACATACGAGCAGTACTTC.

The chain has TRBV30 and TRBJ2-2, with D possibly matching TRBD1 (6 bases). Germline V gene data show CDR1 as GTSNPN and CDR2 as SVGIG (reference sequence). Trimming took 6 bases from V and 1 from J, leaving 21 bases between them. The CDR3 is 17 residues long. Here the CDR3 reads CACVGTPIILNTGELFF. CDR3 in DNA: TGTGCCTGCGTGGGGACACCAATTATTTTGAACACCGGGGAGCTGTTTTTT. Drawing the rest from reference TRBV30 and TRBJ2-2, the complete variable domain is SQTIHQWPATLVQPVGSPLSLECTVEGTSNPNLYWYRQAAGRGLQLLFYSVGIGQISSEVPQNLSASRPQDRQFILSSKKLLLSDSGFYLCACVGTPIILNTGELFFGEGSRLTVL.